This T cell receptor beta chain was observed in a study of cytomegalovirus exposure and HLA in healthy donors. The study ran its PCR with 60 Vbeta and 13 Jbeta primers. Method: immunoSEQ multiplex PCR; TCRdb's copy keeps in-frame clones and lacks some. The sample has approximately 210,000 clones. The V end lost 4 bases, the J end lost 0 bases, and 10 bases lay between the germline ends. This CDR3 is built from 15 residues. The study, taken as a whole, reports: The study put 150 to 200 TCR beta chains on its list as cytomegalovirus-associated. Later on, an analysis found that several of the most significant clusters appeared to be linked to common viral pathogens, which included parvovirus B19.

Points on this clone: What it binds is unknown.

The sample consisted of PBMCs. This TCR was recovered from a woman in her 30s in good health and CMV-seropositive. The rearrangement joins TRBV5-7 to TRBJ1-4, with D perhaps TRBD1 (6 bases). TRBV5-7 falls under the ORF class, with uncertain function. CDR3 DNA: TGTGCCAGCAGCCCCAGGGGCGCAACTAATGAAAAACTGTTTTTT. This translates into CASSPRGATNEKLFF.